The present T cell receptor (beta chain) was sequenced within a study of T cell clonality in common variable immunodeficiency. General study results and limits: CVID subjects shared fewer TCRbeta clones than healthy controls did. T cell subpopulation sequencing would be needed to explain CVID clonality. Reportedly, TCR beta sequences from common variable immunodeficiency showed fewer deletions and N-nucleotide insertions.

The method was immunoSEQ multiplex PCR; TCRdb's version includes in-frame clones alone and lacks a portion of them. The data show about 33,000 clones, with none appearing a single time. Germline V CDR1 and CDR2: MNHNS, SASEGT. The CDR3 spans 14 residues. CVID subjects were 15 female and 29 male, aged 9 to 64. In the case of this clone: Antigen unknown. Relative to the germline gene, one junction end is altered; a read error may explain this. The CDR3 goes on 3 residues after the read ends, and that part is filled in from the germline J gene.

This sequence joins TRBV6-1 and TRBJ2-1; possibly TRBD2 for D (6 bases). The specimen sequenced was peripheral blood mononuclear cells. This TCR was sampled from a human donor with common variable immunodeficiency. The CDR3 bases that were read are TGTGCCAGCCGTGAGGGACTTCGAGGTCATGAG. It encodes CASREGLRGHE. The complete CDR3 protein is CASREGLRGHEQFF.